This T cell receptor (beta chain) was identified during a study of blood T cell repertoires in COVID-19. Study overall: Sample material is recorded as cDNA or gDNA derived from T cells, B-cell-depleted T cells, or PBMCs.

Here immunoSEQ multiplex PCR was the method, and the copy in TCRdb shows in-frame clones only, minus some. The sample has approximately 300,000 clones; 86% are singletons. Cohorts were assigned according to the clinical history that participants reported. The receptor's source is a woman younger than 35 who had recovered from COVID-19. Sequencing was done on a sample of PBMCs or T cells enriched from blood (not recorded which).

CDR3 region: CASSLIAGGRHNEQFF. DNA for the CDR3: TGCGCCAGCAGCTTAATAGCGGGGGGGCGCCACAATGAGCAGTTCTTC. The rearrangement uses TRBV5-1 and TRBJ2-1; 11 nucleotides agree with TRBD2. Trimming took 2 bases from V and 5 from J; bases not matched to a gene: 6. CDR1 SGHRS and CDR2 YFSETQ come from the germline V gene. The CDR3 has 16 amino acids.